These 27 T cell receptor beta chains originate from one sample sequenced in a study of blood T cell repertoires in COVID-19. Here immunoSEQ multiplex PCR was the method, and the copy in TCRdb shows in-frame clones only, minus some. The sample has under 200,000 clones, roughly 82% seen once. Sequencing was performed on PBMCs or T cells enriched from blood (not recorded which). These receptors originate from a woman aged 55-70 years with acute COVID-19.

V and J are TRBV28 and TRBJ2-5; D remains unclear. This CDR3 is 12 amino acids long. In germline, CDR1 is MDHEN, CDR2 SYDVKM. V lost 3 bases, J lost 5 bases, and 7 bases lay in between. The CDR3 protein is CASSFLVETQYF. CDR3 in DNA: TGTGCCAGCAGTTTTCTAGTGGAGACCCAGTACTTC.

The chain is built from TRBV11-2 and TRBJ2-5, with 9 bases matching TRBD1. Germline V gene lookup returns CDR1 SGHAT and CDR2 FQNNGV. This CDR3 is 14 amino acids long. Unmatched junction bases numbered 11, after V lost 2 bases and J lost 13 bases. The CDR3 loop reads CASSLPGTGPSGYF. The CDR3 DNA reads TGTGCCAGCAGCTTACCCGGGACAGGGCCCTCAGGGTACTTC. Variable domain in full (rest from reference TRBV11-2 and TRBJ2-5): EAGVAQSPRYKIIEKRQSVAFWCNPISGHATLYWYQQILGQGPKLLIQFQNNGVVDDSQLPKDRFSAERLKGVDSTLKIQPAKLEDSAVYLCASSLPGTGPSGYFGPGTRLLVL.

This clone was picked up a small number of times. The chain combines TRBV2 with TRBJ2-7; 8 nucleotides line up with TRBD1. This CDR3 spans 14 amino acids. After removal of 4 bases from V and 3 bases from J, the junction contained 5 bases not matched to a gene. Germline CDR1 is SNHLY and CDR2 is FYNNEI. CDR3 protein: CASSGDRSFYEQYV. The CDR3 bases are TGTGCCAGCAGTGGGGACAGGAGTTTCTACGAGCAGTACGTC.

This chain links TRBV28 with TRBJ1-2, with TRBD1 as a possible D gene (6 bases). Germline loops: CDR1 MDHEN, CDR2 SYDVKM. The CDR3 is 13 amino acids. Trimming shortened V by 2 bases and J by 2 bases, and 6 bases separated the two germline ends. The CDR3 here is CASSLQGNYGYTF. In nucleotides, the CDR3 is TGTGCCAGCAGTTTACAGGGGAACTATGGCTACACCTTC.

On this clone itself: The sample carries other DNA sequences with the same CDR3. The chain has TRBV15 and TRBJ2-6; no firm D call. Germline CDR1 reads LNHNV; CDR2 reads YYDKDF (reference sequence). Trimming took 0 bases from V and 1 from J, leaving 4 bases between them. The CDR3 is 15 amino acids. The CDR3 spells CATSRDRSGANVLTF. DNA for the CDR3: TGTGCCACCAGCAGAGACAGATCTGGGGCCAACGTCCTGACTTTC.

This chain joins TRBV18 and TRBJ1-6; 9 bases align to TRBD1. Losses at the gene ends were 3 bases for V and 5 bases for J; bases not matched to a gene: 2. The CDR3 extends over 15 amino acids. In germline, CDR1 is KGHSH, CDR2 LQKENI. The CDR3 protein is CASSPGQGNNSPLHF. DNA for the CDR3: TGTGCCAGCTCACCTGGACAGGGGAATAATTCACCCCTCCACTTT.

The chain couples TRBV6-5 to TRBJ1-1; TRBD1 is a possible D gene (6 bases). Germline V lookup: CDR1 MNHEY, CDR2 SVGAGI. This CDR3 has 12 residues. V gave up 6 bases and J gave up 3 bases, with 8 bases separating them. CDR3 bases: TGTGCCAGCAGGCACAGGGACACTGAAGCTTTCTTT. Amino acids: CASRHRDTEAFF.

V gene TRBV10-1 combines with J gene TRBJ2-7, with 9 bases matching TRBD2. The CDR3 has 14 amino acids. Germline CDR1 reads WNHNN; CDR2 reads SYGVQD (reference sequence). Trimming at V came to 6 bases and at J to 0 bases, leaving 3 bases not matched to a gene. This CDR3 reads CASRGSGGSYEQYF. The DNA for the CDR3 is TGCGCCAGCAGGGGTAGCGGGGGCTCCTACGAGCAGTACTTC.

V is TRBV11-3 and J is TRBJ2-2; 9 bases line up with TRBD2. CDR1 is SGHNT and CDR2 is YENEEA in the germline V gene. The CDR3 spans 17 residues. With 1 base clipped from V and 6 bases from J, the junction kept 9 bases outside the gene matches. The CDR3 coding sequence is TGTGCCAGCAGCTTAGCAGCGGGGGGCGCCGCCGCCGGGGAGCTGTTTTTT. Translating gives CASSLAAGGAAAGELFF.

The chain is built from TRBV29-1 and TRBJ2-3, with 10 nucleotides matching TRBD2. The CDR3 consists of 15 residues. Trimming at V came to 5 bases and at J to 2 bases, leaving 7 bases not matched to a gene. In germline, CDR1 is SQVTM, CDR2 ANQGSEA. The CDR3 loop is CSVRGLAGDTDTQYF. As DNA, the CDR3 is TGCAGCGTTCGGGGGCTAGCGGGAGACACAGATACGCAGTATTTT.

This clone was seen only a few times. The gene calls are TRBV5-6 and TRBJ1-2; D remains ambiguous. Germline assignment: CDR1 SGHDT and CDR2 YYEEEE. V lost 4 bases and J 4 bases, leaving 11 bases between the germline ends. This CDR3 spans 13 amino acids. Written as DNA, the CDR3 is TGTGCCAGCAGCCAGGAAGGATTCTATGGCTACACCTTC. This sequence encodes CASSQEGFYGYTF.

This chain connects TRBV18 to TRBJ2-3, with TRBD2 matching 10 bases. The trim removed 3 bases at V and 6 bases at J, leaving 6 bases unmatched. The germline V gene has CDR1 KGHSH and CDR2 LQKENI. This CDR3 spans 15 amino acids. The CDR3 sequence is CASSPASGSLDTQYF. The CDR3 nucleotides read TGTGCCAGCTCACCGGCTAGCGGGAGTTTGGATACGCAGTATTTT.

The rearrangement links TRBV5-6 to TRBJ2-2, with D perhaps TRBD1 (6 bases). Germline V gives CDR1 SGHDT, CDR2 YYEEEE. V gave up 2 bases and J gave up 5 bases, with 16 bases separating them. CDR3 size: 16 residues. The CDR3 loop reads CASSLWGTSRTGELFF. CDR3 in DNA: TGTGCCAGCAGCTTATGGGGGACAAGTAGGACCGGGGAGCTGTTTTTT.

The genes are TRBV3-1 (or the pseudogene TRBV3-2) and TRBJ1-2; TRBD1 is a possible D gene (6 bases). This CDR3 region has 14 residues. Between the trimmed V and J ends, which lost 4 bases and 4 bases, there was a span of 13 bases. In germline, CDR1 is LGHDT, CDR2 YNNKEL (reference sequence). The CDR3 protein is CASSRSGASYGYTF. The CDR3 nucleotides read TGTGCCAGCAGCCGTTCAGGGGCGAGCTATGGCTACACCTTC.

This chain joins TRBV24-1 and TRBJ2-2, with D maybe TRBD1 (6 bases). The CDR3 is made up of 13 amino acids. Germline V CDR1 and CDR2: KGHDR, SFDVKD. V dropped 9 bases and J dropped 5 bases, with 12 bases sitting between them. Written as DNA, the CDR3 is TGTGCCACCGCGGTTACAGGGACCGGGGAGCTGTTTTTT. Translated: CATAVTGTGELFF.

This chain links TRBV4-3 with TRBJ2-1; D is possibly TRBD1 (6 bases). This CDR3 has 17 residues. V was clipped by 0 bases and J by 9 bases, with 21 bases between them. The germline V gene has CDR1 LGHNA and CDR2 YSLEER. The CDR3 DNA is TGCGCCAGCAGCCAAGATTGGGGGAACAGGGTTGGATCTGAGCAGTTCTTC. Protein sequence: CASSQDWGNRVGSEQFF.

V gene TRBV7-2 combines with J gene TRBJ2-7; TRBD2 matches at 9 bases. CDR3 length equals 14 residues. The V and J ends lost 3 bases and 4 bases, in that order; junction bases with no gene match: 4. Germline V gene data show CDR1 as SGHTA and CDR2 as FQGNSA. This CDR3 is CASSFSAGGYEQYV. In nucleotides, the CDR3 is TGTGCCAGCAGCTTTTCGGCGGGGGGGTACGAGCAGTACGTC.

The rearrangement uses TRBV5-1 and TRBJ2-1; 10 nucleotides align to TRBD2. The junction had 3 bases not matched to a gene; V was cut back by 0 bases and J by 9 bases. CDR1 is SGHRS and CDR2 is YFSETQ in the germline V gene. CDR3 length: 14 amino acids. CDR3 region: CASSLDLAGVEQFF. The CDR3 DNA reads TGCGCCAGCAGCTTGGATCTAGCGGGAGTTGAGCAGTTCTTC.

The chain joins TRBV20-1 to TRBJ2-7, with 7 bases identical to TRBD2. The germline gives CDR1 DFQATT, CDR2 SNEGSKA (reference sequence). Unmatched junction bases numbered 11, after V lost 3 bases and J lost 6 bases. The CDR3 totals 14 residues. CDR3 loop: CSASRPSGSLEQYF. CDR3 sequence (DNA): TGCAGTGCTAGTAGGCCTAGCGGATCACTCGAGCAGTACTTC.

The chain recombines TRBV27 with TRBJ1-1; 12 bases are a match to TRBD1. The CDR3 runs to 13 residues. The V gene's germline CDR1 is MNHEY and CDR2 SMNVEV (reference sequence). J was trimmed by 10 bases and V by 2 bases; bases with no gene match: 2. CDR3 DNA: TGTGCCAGCAGTTTAACGGGACAGGGGGCAGCTTTCTTT. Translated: CASSLTGQGAAFF.

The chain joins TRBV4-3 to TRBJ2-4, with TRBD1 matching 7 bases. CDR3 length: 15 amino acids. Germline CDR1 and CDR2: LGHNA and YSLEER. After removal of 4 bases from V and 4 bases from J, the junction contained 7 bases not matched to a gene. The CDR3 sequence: CASSPVPTGKNIQYF. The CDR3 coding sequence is TGCGCCAGCAGCCCAGTTCCGACAGGGAAAAACATTCAGTACTTC.

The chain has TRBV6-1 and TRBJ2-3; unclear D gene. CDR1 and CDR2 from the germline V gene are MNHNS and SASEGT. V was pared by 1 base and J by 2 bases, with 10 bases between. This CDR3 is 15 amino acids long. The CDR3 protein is CASSEGAELTDTQYF. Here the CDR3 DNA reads TGTGCCAGCAGTGAAGGTGCGGAGCTCACAGATACGCAGTATTTT.

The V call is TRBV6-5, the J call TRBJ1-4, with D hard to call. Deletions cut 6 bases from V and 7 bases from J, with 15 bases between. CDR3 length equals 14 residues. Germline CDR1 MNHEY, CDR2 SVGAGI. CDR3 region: CASSHRRGGEKLFF. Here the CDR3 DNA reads TGTGCCAGCAGCCACCGGCGGGGAGGTGAAAAACTGTTTTTT.

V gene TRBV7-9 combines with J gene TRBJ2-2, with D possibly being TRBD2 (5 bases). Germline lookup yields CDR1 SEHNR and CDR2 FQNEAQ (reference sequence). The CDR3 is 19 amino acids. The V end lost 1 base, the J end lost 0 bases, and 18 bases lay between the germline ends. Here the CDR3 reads CASSLVTLADVANTGELFF. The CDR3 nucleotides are TGTGCCAGCAGCTTAGTGACCCTAGCAGACGTCGCGAACACCGGGGAGCTGTTTTTT. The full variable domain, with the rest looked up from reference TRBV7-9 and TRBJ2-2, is DTGVSQNPRHKITKRGQNVTFRCDPISEHNRLYWYRQTLGQGPEFLTYFQNEAQLEKSRLLSDRFSAERPKGSFSTLEIQRTEQGDSAMYLCASSLVTLADVANTGELFFGEGSRLTVL.

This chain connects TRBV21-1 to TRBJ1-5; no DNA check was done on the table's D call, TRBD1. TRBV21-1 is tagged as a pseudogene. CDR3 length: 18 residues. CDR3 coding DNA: TGTGCCAGCAGCAATCGGCCCGTCGACAGTGATAGCAATCAGCCCCAGCATTTT. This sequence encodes CASSNRPVDSDSNQPQHF.

CDR3 nucleotides: TGTGCCAGCAGCTTATCGGGGAGGCAGCCCCAGCATTTT. Translating it yields CASSLSGRQPQHF. The chain has TRBV7-2 and TRBJ1-5, with no clear D. V gave up 2 bases and J gave up 7 bases, with 9 bases separating them. From germline, CDR1 is SGHTA and CDR2 FQGNSA. CDR3 size: 13 residues.

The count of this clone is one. CDR3 nucleotides: TGTGCCAGCAGCATTGGACTAGCGGGGGCGGGGGAGACCCAGTACTTC. Protein sequence: CASSIGLAGAGETQYF. The chain has TRBV5-5 and TRBJ2-5, with 13 bases that match TRBD2. The junction had 8 bases not matched to a gene; V was cut back by 4 bases and J by 5 bases. Germline values: CDR1 SGHKS, CDR2 YYEKEE (reference sequence). The CDR3 runs 16 residues.